This is a list of T cell receptor beta chains from one sample in a study of preoperative IRX-2 immunotherapy in early breast cancer. Data came from immunoSEQ multiplex PCR; TCRdb stores just in-frame clones and leaves some out. In the table there are some 5,100 clones, over 60% of which are singletons. The material was tumor tissue, obtained before IRX-2 immunotherapy. Receptor source: a human donor with breast cancer. Each CDR3 is given with its conserved first and last residue. For some rows the clone size is stated as once, few or many, or as a class when expanded; others skip it.

V: TRBV7-5; J: TRBJ2-3; length: 16; size: NA; CDR3: CASSYLRTGLTDTQYF
V: TRBV28; J: TRBJ2-7; length: 14; size: NA; CDR3: CASSYGTGGYEQYF
V: TRBV19; J: TRBJ2-7; length: 15; size: NA; CDR3: CASSIDLGPSYEQYF
V: TRBV15; J: TRBJ1-4; length: 15; size: NA; CDR3: CATSRDKGQNEKLFF
V: TRBV6-8; J: TRBJ2-7; length: 17; size: few; CDR3: CASSSTAPLAGSYEQYF
V: TRBV6-8; J: TRBJ1-2; length: 12; size: NA; CDR3: CASWTGTKGYTF
V: TRBV18; J: TRBJ2-3; length: 16; size: once; CDR3: CASSPVSSVSTDTQYF
V: TRBV6-8; J: TRBJ1-1; length: 14; size: NA; CDR3: CASRTGTGVTEAFF
V: TRBV11-3; J: TRBJ2-5; length: 14; size: NA; CDR3: CASSLGPTRETQYF
V: TRBV11-3; J: TRBJ1-2; length: 14; size: few; CDR3: CASSYHRSGDGYTF
V: TRBV5-1; J: TRBJ1-5; length: 14; size: NA; CDR3: CASSLAGGGQPQHF
V: TRBV6-8; J: TRBJ2-3; length: 15; size: few; CDR3: CAISIAGGSTDTQYF
V: TRBV5-1; J: TRBJ2-2; length: 16; size: NA; CDR3: CASSLVGRGGTGELFF
V: TRBV11-3; J: TRBJ2-3; length: 14; size: NA; CDR3: CASSLGGPTDTQYF
V: TRBV6-1; J: TRBJ2-5; length: 15; size: NA; CDR3: CASSEVNPRVETQYF
V: TRBV6-7; J: TRBJ1-2; length: 11; size: few; CDR3: CASQRDYRYTF
V: TRBV8-2; J: TRBJ2-1; length: 16; size: NA; CDR3: CASSLFLAGGGNEQFF
V: TRBV23-1; J: TRBJ2-5; length: 19; size: NA; CDR3: CASSQDPPPLGQLQETQYF
V: TRBV5-1; J: TRBJ1-1; length: 14; size: NA; CDR3: CASSLDPRGTEAFF
V: TRBV25-1; J: TRBJ2-2; length: 15; size: NA; CDR3: CASQTSGRITGELFF
V: TRBV18; J: TRBJ1-1; length: 16; size: NA; CDR3: CASSPPSSLGYTEAFF
V: TRBV7-6; J: TRBJ1-5; length: 15; size: NA; CDR3: CASSFTPGSNQPQHF
V: TRBV9; J: TRBJ2-2; length: 12; size: NA; CDR3: CASSVAAGELFF
V: TRBV29-1; J: TRBJ1-1; length: 14; size: NA; CDR3: CSTLSRGLNTEAFF
V: TRBV2; J: TRBJ1-2; length: 13; size: NA; CDR3: CASSVGGYYGYTF
V: TRBV29-1; J: TRBJ1-2; length: 15; size: NA; CDR3: CSSSGTGGGSYGYTF
V: TRBV19; J: TRBJ2-1; length: 13; size: NA; CDR3: CASRRGSYNEQFF
V: TRBV6-8; J: TRBJ1-1; length: 16; size: NA; CDR3: CASSYSSRVLNTEAFF
V: TRBV15; J: TRBJ1-1; length: 14; size: NA; CDR3: CASSSALGDTEAFF
V: TRBV19; J: TRBJ1-5; length: 14; size: NA; CDR3: CASSTDSLNQPQHF
V: TRBV18; J: TRBJ2-7; length: 14; size: NA; CDR3: CASSPRREGSEQYF
V: TRBV6-8; J: TRBJ2-7; length: 14; size: once; CDR3: CASTSSVGRYEQYF
V: TRBV5-1; J: TRBJ2-5; length: 14; size: once; CDR3: CASSQGQARETQYF
V: TRBV4-1; J: TRBJ2-1; length: 17; size: NA; CDR3: CASSQVRTRGSYNEQFF
V: TRBV19; J: TRBJ1-6; length: 16; size: NA; CDR3: CASTGSRYSYNSPLHF
V: TRBV19; J: TRBJ2-1; length: 14; size: few; CDR3: CASSSLAGWYEQFF